This T cell receptor (beta chain) was sequenced in a study of cytomegalovirus exposure and HLA in healthy donors. 60 Vbeta and 13 Jbeta primers were used in PCR. Method: immunoSEQ multiplex PCR; TCRdb's copy keeps in-frame clones and lacks some. The repertoire holds 180,000 or so clones, with about three quarters as singletons. The clonotype originates from a man in his fifties in good health and CMV-seropositive. The sample was PBMCs.

This chain's CDR3 is CASSPRSDLSQPQHF. CDR3 sequence (DNA): TGTGCCAGCAGCCCGAGGAGTGATTTATCTCAGCCCCAGCATTTT. This sequence joins TRBV16 and TRBJ1-5; D gene unclear. The ends were cut back, 4 bases at V and 6 bases at J, with 16 bases in the middle. CDR3 length: 15 amino acids. Germline loops: CDR1 KGHSY, CDR2 FQNENV.